This record looks at one T cell receptor (beta chain) sequence and its context. These data belong to a study of blood T cell repertoires in COVID-19. Study-wide context: Italy, Spain and the United States were the sources of the convalescent and acute COVID-19 samples.

CDR1 and CDR2 (germline): SQVTM, ANQGSEA. V gave up 6 bases and J gave up 0 bases; unmatched junction bases: 5. This CDR3 contains 14 residues. Sequencing was performed with immunoSEQ multiplex PCR; in TCRdb, only in-frame clones are kept and a portion is missing. The data contain some 80,000 clones, over 60% of them seen just once; the ten biggest clones take up 15% to 20%. This TCR came from a woman of 80 years or more with active or convalescent COVID-19. The sample taken for sequencing was peripheral blood. The J gene is TRBJ1-2, the V gene TRBV29-1, with 9 nucleotides matching TRBD1. The CDR3 DNA reads as TGCAGCGTGGGGACAGGGACGCCTAACTATGGCTACACCTTC. Translating gives CSVGTGTPNYGYTF.